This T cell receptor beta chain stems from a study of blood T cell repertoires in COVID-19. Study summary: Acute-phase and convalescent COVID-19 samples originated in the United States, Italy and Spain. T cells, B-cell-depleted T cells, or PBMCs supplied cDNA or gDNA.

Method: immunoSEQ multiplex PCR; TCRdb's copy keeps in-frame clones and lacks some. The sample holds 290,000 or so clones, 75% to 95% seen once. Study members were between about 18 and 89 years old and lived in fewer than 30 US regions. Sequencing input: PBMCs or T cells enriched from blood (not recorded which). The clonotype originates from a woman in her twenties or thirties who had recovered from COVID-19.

The CDR3 here is CASSKGQGAADEKLFF. CDR3 sequence (DNA): TGCGCCAGCAGCAAGGGACAGGGGGCGGCGGATGAAAAACTGTTTTTT. The chain carries TRBV5-1 and TRBJ1-4, with 12 positions matching TRBD1. Per the germline V gene, CDR1 is SGHRS and CDR2 is YFSETQ. Germline trimming cut 4 bases from V and 6 bases from J; bases unmatched to any gene: 7. The length of the CDR3 is 16 residues.